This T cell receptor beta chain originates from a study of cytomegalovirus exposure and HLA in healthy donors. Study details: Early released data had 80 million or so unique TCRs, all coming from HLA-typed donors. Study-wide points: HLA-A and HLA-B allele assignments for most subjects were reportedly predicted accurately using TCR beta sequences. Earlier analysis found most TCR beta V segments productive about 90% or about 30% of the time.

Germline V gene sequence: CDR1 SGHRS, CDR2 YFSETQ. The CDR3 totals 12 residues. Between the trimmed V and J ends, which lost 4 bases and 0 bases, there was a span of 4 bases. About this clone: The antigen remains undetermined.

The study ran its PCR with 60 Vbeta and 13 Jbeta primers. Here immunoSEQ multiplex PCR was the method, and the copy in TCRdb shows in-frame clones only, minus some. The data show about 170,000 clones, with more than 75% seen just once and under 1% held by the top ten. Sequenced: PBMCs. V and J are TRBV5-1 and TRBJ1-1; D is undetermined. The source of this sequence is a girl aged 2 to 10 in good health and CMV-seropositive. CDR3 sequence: CASSLMNTEAFF. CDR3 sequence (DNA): TGCGCCAGCAGCCTTATGAACACTGAAGCTTTCTTT.